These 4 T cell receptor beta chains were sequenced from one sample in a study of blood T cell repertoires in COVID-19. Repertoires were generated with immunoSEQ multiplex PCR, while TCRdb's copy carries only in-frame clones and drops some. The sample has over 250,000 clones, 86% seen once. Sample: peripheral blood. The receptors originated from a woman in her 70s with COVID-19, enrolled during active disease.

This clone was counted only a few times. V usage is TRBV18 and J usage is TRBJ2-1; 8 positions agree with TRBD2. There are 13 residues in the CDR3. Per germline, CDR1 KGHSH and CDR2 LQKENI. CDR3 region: CAPSGGSYNEQFF. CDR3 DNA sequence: TGTGCACCCAGCGGGGGTTCCTACAATGAGCAGTTCTTC.

The CDR3 DNA follows: TGTGCCAGCAGCCTCCGGACTAGCGGGGGGGGAGAGACCCAGTACTTC. Its protein product is CASSLRTSGGGETQYF. V usage is TRBV7-9 and J usage is TRBJ2-5; TRBD2 agrees at 15 bases. The CDR3 spans 16 residues. Unmatched junction bases numbered 5, after V lost 5 bases and J lost 4 bases. Germline loops: CDR1 SEHNR, CDR2 FQNEAQ (reference sequence).

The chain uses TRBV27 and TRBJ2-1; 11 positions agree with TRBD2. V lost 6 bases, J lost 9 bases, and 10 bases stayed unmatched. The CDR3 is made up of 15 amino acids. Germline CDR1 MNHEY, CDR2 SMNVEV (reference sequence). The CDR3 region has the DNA TGTGCCAGCAGCCCCTTGACTAGCGGGGTGGGTGAGCAGTTCTTC. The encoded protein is CASSPLTSGVGEQFF.

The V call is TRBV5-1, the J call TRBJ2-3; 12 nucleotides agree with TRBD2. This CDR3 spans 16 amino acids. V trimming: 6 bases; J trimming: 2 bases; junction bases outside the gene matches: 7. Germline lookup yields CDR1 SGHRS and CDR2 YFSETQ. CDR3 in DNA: TGCGCCAGCACATGGACTAGCGGGGACCTCACAGATACGCAGTATTTT. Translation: CASTWTSGDLTDTQYF.